This TCR beta chain was identified during a study of cytomegalovirus exposure and HLA in healthy donors. About the research overall: Both the 95 to 150 validation repertoires and the roughly 700 first-cohort repertoires used the same platform, as reported by a later analysis.

Study-wide results and limits: Within the 100 to 150 validation repertoires, first-cohort TCR clusters tended to co-occur, according to a later analysis.

A remark on this clone: What it binds is not known.

V dropped 2 bases and J dropped 4; count of bases not matched to a gene: 10. CDR3 size: 17 residues. Germline V gene sequence: CDR1 WNHNN, CDR2 SYGVQD (reference sequence). The assay was immunoSEQ multiplex PCR, and TCRdb's table has in-frame clones only and misses some. The table includes 190,000 or so clones, 80% to 90% detected once. V usage is TRBV10-1 and J usage is TRBJ2-5, with 10 nucleotides matching TRBD1. Sequenced: PBMCs. The sequence came from a woman in her twenties or thirties in good health and CMV-seropositive. This CDR3 reads CASSEHIGQGDGETQYF. The DNA for the CDR3 is TGCGCCAGCAGTGAGCATATAGGACAGGGGGACGGAGAGACCCAGTACTTC.